Below are 5 T cell receptor beta chains sequenced from a single sample in a study of identifying expanded T cells in peripheral blood. Clones were sequenced by immunoSEQ multiplex PCR, and TCRdb holds only the in-frame ones, with some missing. The sample lists about 80,000 clones, around nine tenths occurring once. Sequencing was performed on blood. All receptors come from a person aged 18-69 years in good health.

The chain links TRBV27 to TRBJ1-1, with D uncertain. The CDR3 has 13 amino acids. Germline loops: CDR1 MNHEY, CDR2 SMNVEV (reference sequence). V lost 3 bases, J lost 8 bases, and 13 bases lay in between. CDR3 sequence: CASSFTPLGEAFF. In nucleotides, the CDR3 is TGTGCCAGCAGTTTCACTCCGTTGGGAGAAGCTTTCTTT.

This clone appeared a few times. The rearrangement uses TRBV18 and TRBJ1-5; D may be TRBD1 (5 bases). This CDR3 has 15 amino acids. Germline V gene lookup returns CDR1 KGHSH and CDR2 LQKENI. V gave up 2 bases and J gave up 0 bases, with 8 bases separating them. This chain's CDR3 is CASSPRGYSNQPQHF. The CDR3 DNA is TGTGCCAGCTCACCAAGGGGCTATAGCAATCAGCCCCAGCATTTT.

The V and J genes are TRBV7-8 and TRBJ2-3, with D maybe TRBD1 (6 bases). The V end was cut by 4 bases, the J end by 7 bases, with 18 bases between. Looked up from germline, CDR1 is SGHVS and CDR2 is FQNEAQ. The CDR3 totals 15 residues. The CDR3 bases are TGTGCCAGCAGCTGGGGGCGACTAAGCGGAAATACGCAGTATTTT. It specifies CASSWGRLSGNTQYF. The whole variable domain, filled in from reference TRBV7-8 and TRBJ2-3, reads GAGVSQSPRYKVAKRGQDVALRCDPISGHVSLFWYQQALGQGPEFLTYFQNEAQLDKSGLPSDRFFAERPEGSVSTLKIQRTQQEDSAVYLCASSWGRLSGNTQYFGPGTRLTVL.

This chain uses TRBV19 with TRBJ2-3; TRBD2 is a possible D gene (5 bases). Germline V gene sequence: CDR1 LNHDA, CDR2 SQIVND (reference sequence). The CDR3 spans 14 residues. Trimming removed 4 bases at V and 2 bases at J, with 10 bases between. The CDR3 nucleotides read TGTGCCAGTAGTACCCGGACTCTCACAGATACGCAGTATTTT. It encodes CASSTRTLTDTQYF. The whole variable domain, filled in from reference TRBV19 and TRBJ2-3, reads DGGITQSPKYLFRKEGQNVTLSCEQNLNHDAMYWYRQDPGQGLRLIYYSQIVNDFQKGDIAEGYSVSREKKESFPLTVTSAQKNPTAFYLCASSTRTLTDTQYFGPGTRLTVL.

The chain links TRBV5-1 to TRBJ2-7; D not certain. The length of the CDR3 is 13 residues. CDR1 is SGHRS, CDR2 YFSETQ, per germline. Between the trimmed V and J ends, which lost 0 bases and 3 bases, there was a span of 7 bases. CDR3 region: CASSLDSYYEQYF. CDR3 nucleotides: TGCGCCAGCAGCTTGGACAGTTACTACGAGCAGTACTTC. The full variable domain, completed using reference TRBV5-1 and TRBJ2-7, is KAGVTQTPRYLIKTRGQQVTLSCSPISGHRSVSWYQQTPGQGLQFLFEYFSETQRNKGNFPGRFSGRQFSNSRSEMNVSTLELGDSALYLCASSLDSYYEQYFGPGTRLTVT.